This is a list of T cell receptor beta chains from one sample in a study of T cells in tuberculosis. The protocol was immunoSEQ multiplex PCR, while the TCRdb copy is restricted to in-frame clones and leaves out a portion. This table has over 30,000 clones, 97% appearing once. Sequencing was performed on PBMCs. Source of these receptors: a donor under 30 with latent tuberculosis or without tuberculosis infection. Both conserved end residues are part of each CDR3. The order of the fields is CDR3 DNA, CDR3 protein, clone size, D gene, V gene, J gene. The D gene is left open where the match is weak. Clone size appears in some rows only: once, few, many, or a class for an expanded clone.

CDR3 DNA: TGTGCCAGTAATGTAGGACGGACTAGCGGGAGGGCCGGGGATACGCAGTATTTT
CDR3 protein: CASNVGRTSGRAGDTQYF
clone size: -
D gene: TRBD2
V gene: TRBV19
J gene: TRBJ2-3

CDR3 DNA: TGTGCCAGCTGCGACCGACAGGGCATCTATGGCTACACCTTC
CDR3 protein: CASCDRQGIYGYTF
clone size: -
D gene: TRBD1
V gene: TRBV27
J gene: TRBJ1-2

CDR3 DNA: TGTGCCAGTAGTATAGACCCCCTGGCTAGCGGGGTCAACGAGCAGTACTTC
CDR3 protein: CASSIDPLASGVNEQYF
clone size: -
D gene: TRBD2
V gene: TRBV19
J gene: TRBJ2-7

CDR3 DNA: TGTGCCAGCAGTCACAAGACAGGGTACTTCTCCTACGAGCAGTACTTC
CDR3 protein: CASSHKTGYFSYEQYF
clone size: once
D gene: TRBD1
V gene: TRBV11-2
J gene: TRBJ2-7

CDR3 DNA: TGTGCCAGCAGCTTTGGACAGGACAATCAGCCCCAGCATTTT
CDR3 protein: CASSFGQDNQPQHF
clone size: -
D gene: TRBD1
V gene: TRBV5-6
J gene: TRBJ1-5

CDR3 DNA: TGTGCCAGCAGTCCCAGGCGACAAGAGACCCAGTACTTC
CDR3 protein: CASSPRRQETQYF
clone size: -
D gene: -
V gene: TRBV2
J gene: TRBJ2-5

CDR3 DNA: TGCGCCAGCAGCCCCTATGAGGGAGGCGGGAAGCAGTTCTTC
CDR3 protein: CASSPYEGGGKQFF
clone size: once
D gene: -
V gene: TRBV4-1
J gene: TRBJ2-1

CDR3 DNA: TGTGCCAGCGGGAGACGGACGCGGAGCGCCGGGGAGCTGTTTTTT
CDR3 protein: CASGRRTRSAGELFF
clone size: -
D gene: -
V gene: TRBV2
J gene: TRBJ2-2

CDR3 DNA: TGCAGCGGCAACGCAGGAGGGACTGAAGCTTTCTTT
CDR3 protein: CSGNAGGTEAFF
clone size: -
D gene: -
V gene: TRBV29-1
J gene: TRBJ1-1

CDR3 DNA: TGTGCCAGCAGCCCAGCGAGGTGGGGGGTTGTCGACTATGGCTACACCTTC
CDR3 protein: CASSPARWGVVDYGYTF
clone size: -
D gene: -
V gene: TRBV7-9
J gene: TRBJ1-2

CDR3 DNA: TGCGCCAGCAGCCTAAACGCGGGCGGACCCTACGAGCAGTACTTC
CDR3 protein: CASSLNAGGPYEQYF
clone size: -
D gene: -
V gene: TRBV5-1
J gene: TRBJ2-7

CDR3 DNA: TGTGCCAGCAGCCCCCTCGAGAGCGGGGGGGCCTCGTATACGCAGTATTTT
CDR3 protein: CASSPLESGGASYTQYF
clone size: -
D gene: TRBD2
V gene: TRBV5-5
J gene: TRBJ2-3

CDR3 DNA: TGTGCCAGCAGCTTGGTGGCTAGCGGGCGAGAGACCCAGTACTTC
CDR3 protein: CASSLVASGRETQYF
clone size: -
D gene: TRBD2
V gene: TRBV5-6
J gene: TRBJ2-5

CDR3 DNA: TGTGCCAGCAGTGTATCGTTCGCAGGGTACGATGGCTACACCTTC
CDR3 protein: CASSVSFAGYDGYTF
clone size: -
D gene: -
V gene: TRBV6-1
J gene: TRBJ1-2

CDR3 DNA: TGTGCCACCATCACCGGGACAGGGACCCAAGAGACCCAGTACTTC
CDR3 protein: CATITGTGTQETQYF
clone size: -
D gene: TRBD1
V gene: TRBV2
J gene: TRBJ2-5

CDR3 DNA: TGTGCCAGCAGCTTGGGGCGGGCCTTGAGCACAGATACGCAGTATTTT
CDR3 protein: CASSLGRALSTDTQYF
clone size: -
D gene: -
V gene: TRBV5-8
J gene: TRBJ2-3

CDR3 DNA: TGTGCCAGCTCACCACTTGGACAGGGTTATCAGCCCCAGCATTTT
CDR3 protein: CASSPLGQGYQPQHF
clone size: once
D gene: TRBD1
V gene: TRBV18
J gene: TRBJ1-5

CDR3 DNA: TGTGCCAGCTCACAGACTAGCGGGAGGGAGTACGAGCAGTACTTC
CDR3 protein: CASSQTSGREYEQYF
clone size: once
D gene: TRBD2
V gene: TRBV18
J gene: TRBJ2-7

CDR3 DNA: TGCACCAGCAGCCCCTTGGTGTCGAGCGGGGGGGTTAACTACGAGCAGTACTTC
CDR3 protein: CTSSPLVSSGGVNYEQYF
clone size: -
D gene: -
V gene: TRBV1
J gene: TRBJ2-7

CDR3 DNA: TGTGCCAGCAGCTCCCCCAACCATAGGGGCTCATATGGCTACACCTTC
CDR3 protein: CASSSPNHRGSYGYTF
clone size: once
D gene: -
V gene: TRBV7-2
J gene: TRBJ1-2

CDR3 DNA: TGCAGCGTTACAAACGTTCGGACAGGGAACAGAGAGACCCAGTACTTC
CDR3 protein: CSVTNVRTGNRETQYF
clone size: -
D gene: TRBD1
V gene: TRBV29-1
J gene: TRBJ2-5

CDR3 DNA: TGTGCCAGCAGTGACGCGGTAGTGGAGACCCAGTACTTC
CDR3 protein: CASSDAVVETQYF
clone size: -
D gene: -
V gene: TRBV2
J gene: TRBJ2-5

CDR3 DNA: TGTGCCAGCAGTTTAGTTGCAGGCTCCTACGAGCAGTACTTC
CDR3 protein: CASSLVAGSYEQYF
clone size: -
D gene: -
V gene: TRBV27
J gene: TRBJ2-7

CDR3 DNA: TGTGCCTGGAGTGTACACTTACAGGGGATTTGCACCTTC
CDR3 protein: CAWSVHLQGICTF
clone size: -
D gene: TRBD1
V gene: TRBV30
J gene: TRBJ1-2

CDR3 DNA: TGTGCCAGCAGTGGAAACAGGGGTACTAACACCGGGGAGCTGTTTTTT
CDR3 protein: CASSGNRGTNTGELFF
clone size: -
D gene: TRBD1
V gene: TRBV2
J gene: TRBJ2-2

CDR3 DNA: TGTGCCAGCAGCATACCCTCTGGTAGGGGGAACACTGAAGCTTTCTTT
CDR3 protein: CASSIPSGRGNTEAFF
clone size: -
D gene: -
V gene: TRBV7-9
J gene: TRBJ1-1

CDR3 DNA: TGTGCCAGTAGCTTCGCAGGGGTTAGGACTGAAGCTTTCTTT
CDR3 protein: CASSFAGVRTEAFF
clone size: -
D gene: -
V gene: TRBV5-4
J gene: TRBJ1-1

CDR3 DNA: TGTGCCAGCAGTGAGATAAGAAGACTAGCGGGGGGTATGAGCGAGCAGTACTTC
CDR3 protein: CASSEIRRLAGGMSEQYF
clone size: once
D gene: TRBD2
V gene: TRBV6-1
J gene: TRBJ2-7

CDR3 DNA: TGTGCCAGCAGTTTTATGGACAGGGACTATGGCTACACCTTC
CDR3 protein: CASSFMDRDYGYTF
clone size: -
D gene: TRBD1
V gene: TRBV28
J gene: TRBJ1-2

CDR3 DNA: TGTGCCAGCTCACCACCGCTGACTAGCGGGAGGGGCACGCAGTATTTT
CDR3 protein: CASSPPLTSGRGTQYF
clone size: -
D gene: TRBD2
V gene: TRBV18
J gene: TRBJ2-3

CDR3 DNA: TGCGCCAGCAGCTTGCCTAGCGCGGACGAGCAGTACTTC
CDR3 protein: CASSLPSADEQYF
clone size: -
D gene: -
V gene: TRBV5-1
J gene: TRBJ2-7

CDR3 DNA: TGCGCCAGCAGCTTGGAGCGGGCCGGCGGGGAGCTGTTTTTT
CDR3 protein: CASSLERAGGELFF
clone size: -
D gene: -
V gene: TRBV5-1
J gene: TRBJ2-2

CDR3 DNA: TGTGCCAGCAGCCCAGGACTAGTCGGCACAGATACGCAGTATTTT
CDR3 protein: CASSPGLVGTDTQYF
clone size: -
D gene: TRBD2
V gene: TRBV5-4
J gene: TRBJ2-3

CDR3 DNA: TGTGCCAGCAGAGAAACAGGGTCCTACAATGAGCAGTTCTTC
CDR3 protein: CASRETGSYNEQFF
clone size: -
D gene: -
V gene: TRBV2
J gene: TRBJ2-1

CDR3 DNA: TGTGCCAGCAGTGCCCGACTAGCGGGGACGAACACCGGGGAGCTGTTTTTT
CDR3 protein: CASSARLAGTNTGELFF
clone size: -
D gene: TRBD2
V gene: TRBV2
J gene: TRBJ2-2

CDR3 DNA: TGCGCCAGCAGTTCAGGGAGCACAGATACGCAGTATTTT
CDR3 protein: CASSSGSTDTQYF
clone size: -
D gene: -
V gene: TRBV5-1
J gene: TRBJ2-3

CDR3 DNA: TGTGCCAGCAGCCTCAGGGGGACTGAAGCTTTCTTT
CDR3 protein: CASSLRGTEAFF
clone size: once
D gene: TRBD1
V gene: TRBV6-5
J gene: TRBJ1-1

CDR3 DNA: TGTGCCAGCAGTGCCCCCCTAAACACTGAAGCTTTCTTT
CDR3 protein: CASSAPLNTEAFF
clone size: -
D gene: -
V gene: TRBV25-1
J gene: TRBJ1-1

CDR3 DNA: TGTGCCAGCAGTAAGAGCGGGAGGGCCTACGAGCAGTACTTC
CDR3 protein: CASSKSGRAYEQYF
clone size: -
D gene: TRBD2
V gene: TRBV6-5
J gene: TRBJ2-7

CDR3 DNA: TGCAGCCTGGGCACATCCCCCTACGAGCAGTACTTC
CDR3 protein: CSLGTSPYEQYF
clone size: -
D gene: -
V gene: TRBV29-1
J gene: TRBJ2-7

CDR3 DNA: TGTGCCAGTAGTATGGCGTTGACAGGGAAGGAGCAGTACTTC
CDR3 protein: CASSMALTGKEQYF
clone size: few
D gene: TRBD1
V gene: TRBV19
J gene: TRBJ2-7

CDR3 DNA: TGTGCCAGCATGGCGACTAGCGGGGGTTACAATGAGCAGTTCTTC
CDR3 protein: CASMATSGGYNEQFF
clone size: -
D gene: TRBD2
V gene: TRBV2
J gene: TRBJ2-1

CDR3 DNA: TGTGCCAGTAGTATAGGGCGCGGGAGTCTTGGTGAAAAACTGTTTTTT
CDR3 protein: CASSIGRGSLGEKLFF
clone size: -
D gene: -
V gene: TRBV19
J gene: TRBJ1-4

CDR3 DNA: TGTGCCAGCAGCTTAGTGGCACCGCCCTACAATGAGCAGTTCTTC
CDR3 protein: CASSLVAPPYNEQFF
clone size: -
D gene: -
V gene: TRBV7-2
J gene: TRBJ2-1

CDR3 DNA: TGTGCCAGCAGTTACTCTGTGCGACAGGCCACTGAAGCTTTCTTT
CDR3 protein: CASSYSVRQATEAFF
clone size: few
D gene: -
V gene: TRBV6-5
J gene: TRBJ1-1

CDR3 DNA: TGTGCCAGCAGTGAATGGGGCAGGGAATACGAGCAGTACTTC
CDR3 protein: CASSEWGREYEQYF
clone size: -
D gene: -
V gene: TRBV25-1
J gene: TRBJ2-7

CDR3 DNA: TGTGCCAGCAGCTCCCGTAGCGTAGGCACAGATACGCAGTATTTT
CDR3 protein: CASSSRSVGTDTQYF
clone size: -
D gene: -
V gene: TRBV7-9
J gene: TRBJ2-3

CDR3 DNA: TGTGCCAGCAGTGAAATTTTTTTCGGGACAGACTATGTCCAGCTGTTCTTC
CDR3 protein: CASSEIFFGTDYVQLFF
clone size: -
D gene: TRBD1
V gene: TRBV6-1
J gene: TRBJ2-1

CDR3 DNA: TGTGCCATCAGTGTCGACAGGGAGAACAATCAGCCCCAGCATTTT
CDR3 protein: CAISVDRENNQPQHF
clone size: -
D gene: TRBD1
V gene: TRBV10-3
J gene: TRBJ1-5

CDR3 DNA: TGCGCCAGCAGCCAAAGATTGGGACAGGCCAACGAGCAGTACTTC
CDR3 protein: CASSQRLGQANEQYF
clone size: -
D gene: TRBD1
V gene: TRBV4-1
J gene: TRBJ2-7

CDR3 DNA: TGTGCCAGCAGTTTCGTAGGACAGGGGGCAGTTGGCTACACCTTC
CDR3 protein: CASSFVGQGAVGYTF
clone size: -
D gene: TRBD1
V gene: TRBV28
J gene: TRBJ1-2

CDR3 DNA: TGTGCCAGCAGCCCGGAGCCCGGACTAGCGGGGAACGAGCAGTACTTC
CDR3 protein: CASSPEPGLAGNEQYF
clone size: -
D gene: TRBD2
V gene: TRBV5-6
J gene: TRBJ2-7

CDR3 DNA: TGCGCCAGCAGCTTGGAAGGACTAGCCGTGGCATACAATGAGCAGTTCTTC
CDR3 protein: CASSLEGLAVAYNEQFF
clone size: -
D gene: TRBD2
V gene: TRBV5-1
J gene: TRBJ2-1

CDR3 DNA: TGTGCCAGCAGCCCCAAATCGACAGGGAAGAATCAGCCCCAGCATTTT
CDR3 protein: CASSPKSTGKNQPQHF
clone size: -
D gene: TRBD1
V gene: TRBV28
J gene: TRBJ1-5

CDR3 DNA: TGTGCCAGCAGCGTCACAGGGGTAACAGATACGCAGTATTTT
CDR3 protein: CASSVTGVTDTQYF
clone size: -
D gene: TRBD1
V gene: TRBV9
J gene: TRBJ2-3